The 27 T cell receptor beta chains in this list originate from one sample, sequenced in a study of PD-1 blockade in classical Hodgkin lymphoma. With no exception, relapse followed autologous stem cell transplantation in all patients, and brentuximab vedotin exposure varied. Assay used: immunoSEQ multiplex PCR; TCRdb lists only in-frame clones, some missing. This sample has fewer than 100,000 clones; roughly 90% occur once, and the top ten carry 2.5% to 3.5%. This material consisted of peripheral blood mononuclear cells (PBMCs), taken at baseline. These receptor sequences come from a human donor with classical Hodgkin lymphoma.

The chain links TRBV7-8 to TRBJ2-1; 7 positions match TRBD2. The junction had 7 bases not matched to a gene; V was cut back by 3 bases and J by 8 bases. The CDR3 loop spans 14 amino acids. CDR1 and CDR2 from the germline V gene are SGHVS and FQNEAQ. The CDR3 is CASSFLTSTHEQFF. As DNA, the CDR3 is TGTGCCAGCAGCTTCCTGACTAGCACGCATGAGCAGTTCTTC.

The chain couples TRBV30 to TRBJ2-1, with D possibly being TRBD1 (5 bases). V lost 4 bases and J lost 2, with 12 bases in between. The CDR3 loop spans 14 amino acids. Germline V CDR1 and CDR2: GTSNPN, SVGIG (reference sequence). CDR3 nucleotide sequence: TGTGCCTGGATGTTCGGCAGGGCCTACAATGAGCAGTTCTTC. Translating gives CAWMFGRAYNEQFF.

This rearrangement joins TRBV21-1 to TRBJ1-5. TRBV21-1 is assigned pseudogene status. The CDR3 extends over 21 amino acids. CDR3 sequence: CASSKLRYRLRHLRGNQPQHF. The CDR3 DNA follows: TGTGCCAGCAGCAAATTGAGATATAGGCTGCGGCATCTTCGAGGTAATCAGCCCCAGCATTTT.

This chain joins TRBV30 and TRBJ1-4; no clear D gene. This CDR3 has 14 residues. Germline-derived CDR1 and CDR2 are GTSNPN and SVGIG (reference sequence). Trimming cost V 4 bases and J 5 bases, with 14 bases left between them. The CDR3 is CAWTSWQENEKLFF. CDR3 nucleotide sequence: TGTGCCTGGACCTCGTGGCAGGAAAATGAAAAACTGTTTTTT.

This clone was picked up one time. V and J are TRBV6-5 and TRBJ2-5; D is unresolved. Germline assignment: CDR1 MNHEY and CDR2 SVGAGI. The V end lost 8 bases, the J end lost 7 bases, and 14 bases lay between the germline ends. CDR3 length: 12 amino acids. The CDR3 bases are TGTGCCAGCCGGGCTCCCGGCGGGACCCAGTACTTC. Protein sequence: CASRAPGGTQYF.

V and J are TRBV27 and TRBJ2-2; D remains ambiguous. The CDR3 is made up of 11 amino acids. Per the germline V gene, CDR1 is MNHEY and CDR2 is SMNVEV (reference sequence). V lost 2 bases to trimming and J lost 6 bases, with 1 base between them. The CDR3 DNA is TGTGCCAGCAGTTTAGCCGGGGAGCTGTTTTTT. Protein product: CASSLAGELFF.

The chain joins TRBV15 to TRBJ2-3; either TRBD1 or TRBD2 may supply D (5 bases each). The CDR3 is made up of 14 amino acids. Germline-derived CDR1 and CDR2 are LNHNV and YYDKDF (reference sequence). Trimming took off 8 bases at V and 2 bases at J, with 14 bases between the two ends. CDR3 in DNA: TGTGCCACCGAGAAAGAGGGGCACACAGATACGCAGTATTTT. This encodes CATEKEGHTDTQYF.

The rearrangement links TRBV28 to TRBJ1-3, with TRBD1 identical over 7 bases. There are 16 residues in the CDR3. Per germline, CDR1 MDHEN and CDR2 SYDVKM. The junction had 6 bases not matched to a gene; V was cut back by 4 bases and J by 0 bases. The CDR3 DNA follows: TGTGCCAGCAGTTACACAGGGGCCCTCTCTGGAAACACCATATATTTT. Translation gives CASSYTGALSGNTIYF.

The chain has TRBV30 and TRBJ1-1, with TRBD1 identical over 10 bases. Trimming at V came to 7 bases and at J to 7 bases, leaving 12 bases not matched to a gene. This CDR3 comprises 14 residues. Germline values: CDR1 GTSNPN, CDR2 SVGIG (reference sequence). CDR3 residues: CASRRGTGAGEAFF. CDR3 nucleotide sequence: TGTGCCTCCCGCCGAGGGACAGGGGCAGGTGAAGCTTTCTTT.

The CDR3 region has the DNA TGCAGCGTTGGACCCACTAGTTCGCACACAGATACGCAGTATTTT. Its translation is CSVGPTSSHTDTQYF. The chain combines TRBV29-1 with TRBJ2-3; D might be TRBD2 (5 bases). V lost 4 bases, J lost 2 bases, and 16 bases lay in between. Per germline, CDR1 SQVTM and CDR2 ANQGSEA. The CDR3 has 15 residues.

This clone was found once. The rearrangement links TRBV28 to TRBJ1-2; maybe TRBD1 (5 bases). Trimming cost V 11 bases and J 6 bases, with 22 bases left between them. Germline values: CDR1 MDHEN, CDR2 SYDVKM. The CDR3 runs 14 residues. CDR3 region: CAEATGGDSDGYTF. The CDR3 DNA is TGTGCCGAAGCTACCGGGGGGGATTCAGATGGCTACACCTTC.

The chain couples TRBV10-3 to TRBJ1-5, with TRBD1 matching over 7 bases. J was trimmed by 5 bases and V by 11 bases; bases with no gene match: 6. The CDR3 runs 12 residues. The germline gives CDR1 ENHRY, CDR2 SYGVKD. The CDR3, as DNA: TGTGCCGTCCGGGACAGCGATCAGCCCCAGCATTTT. It yields the protein CAVRDSDQPQHF.

This chain links TRBV9 with TRBJ2-2, with TRBD2 matching 10 bases. Germline V CDR1 and CDR2: SGDLS, YYNGEE. The CDR3 contains 14 residues. V was pared by 7 bases and J by 7 bases, with 7 bases of the junction left unmatched. The CDR3 nucleotides are TGTGCCAGCGAGTCTAGCGGGAGAAACGGGGAGCTGTTTTTT. Amino acids: CASESSGRNGELFF.

The chain has TRBV14 and TRBJ2-6; perhaps TRBD2 as D (5 bases). The CDR3 spans 17 residues. Deletions cut 6 bases from V and 0 bases from J, with 15 bases between. Germline values: CDR1 SGHDN, CDR2 FVKESK. DNA for the CDR3: TGTGCCAGCAGGGGTGGCGGAGGAAGCTCTGGGGCCAACGTCCTGACTTTC. Translation gives CASRGGGGSSGANVLTF.

J is TRBJ1-5 and V is TRBV29-1; possible D gene TRBD1, 6 bases. The CDR3 is 13 residues long. The V and J ends lost 4 bases and 1 base respectively, with 8 bases between them. Germline V gives CDR1 SQVTM, CDR2 ANQGSEA. The CDR3 spells CSVGGQSNQPQHF. In DNA, the CDR3 is TGCAGCGTTGGTGGACAGAGCAATCAGCCCCAGCATTTT.

This chain connects TRBV5-4 to TRBJ2-3, with TRBD2 as a possible D gene (6 bases). Germline V gene data show CDR1 as SGHNT and CDR2 as YYREEE (reference sequence). The CDR3 is made up of 15 amino acids. Trimming left V 1 base short and J 0 bases short, with 9 bases between. The DNA of the CDR3 is TGTGCCAGCAGCTTGTCCAGCGGGAGCACAGATACGCAGTATTTT. It encodes CASSLSSGSTDTQYF.

The V and J genes are TRBV18 and TRBJ1-4, with D perhaps TRBD1 (5 bases). CDR3 length: 15 residues. The germline CDR1 and CDR2 sequences are KGHSH and LQKENI. Trimming removed 1 base at V and 5 bases at J, with 11 bases between. CDR3 bases: TGTGCCAGCTCACCACGTGGGGACGGGAATGAAAAACTGTTTTTT. This translates into CASSPRGDGNEKLFF.

The genes are TRBV7-3 and TRBJ2-3, with D possibly being TRBD2 (5 bases). V was trimmed by 2 bases and J by 2 bases, leaving 5 bases between them. The CDR3 is 13 amino acids. Per germline, CDR1 SGHTA and CDR2 FQGTGA. The CDR3 nucleotides read TGTGCCAGCAGCTTAGACTACACAGATACGCAGTATTTT. Translating gives CASSLDYTDTQYF.

The rearrangement joins TRBV6-5 to TRBJ2-7, with 7 bases lining up with TRBD1. This CDR3 has 15 amino acids. Trimming took 2 bases from V and 3 from J; bases not matched to a gene: 7. Germline V gene sequence: CDR1 MNHEY, CDR2 SVGAGI. The CDR3 nucleotides are TGTGCCAGCAGTTACGGAACAGGGGCCCTCTACGAGCAGTACTTC. Protein: CASSYGTGALYEQYF.

This chain joins TRBV21-1 and TRBJ2-7; the table names TRBD2, a call not compared with the DNA. TRBV21-1 is assigned pseudogene status. The CDR3 totals 15 residues. CDR3: CASSKGETSMYEQYF. DNA for the CDR3: TGTGCCAGCAGCAAAGGGGAGACGTCAATGTACGAGCAGTACTTC.

This chain uses TRBV25-1 with TRBJ1-1, with 10 bases lining up with TRBD1. Germline V gene lookup returns CDR1 MGHDK and CDR2 SYGVNS. This CDR3 has 14 amino acids. V gave up 4 bases and J gave up 8 bases; unmatched junction bases: 7. The CDR3 protein is CASSGSDRGLEAFF. The CDR3 DNA sequence: TGTGCCAGCAGTGGCAGCGACAGGGGGCTGGAAGCTTTCTTT.

The chain couples TRBV7-2 to TRBJ1-2, with D perhaps TRBD1 (5 bases). Germline-derived CDR1 and CDR2 are SGHTA and FQGNSA. CDR3 length equals 15 residues. The germline V and J ends were trimmed by 5 bases and 3 bases, with 16 bases remaining between them. The DNA for the CDR3 is TGTGCCAGCAGCCGTAGGCAGGGACTCGACTATGGCTACACCTTC. This codes for CASSRRQGLDYGYTF.

The chain is built from TRBV12-5 and TRBJ2-7; the match to TRBD1 covers 8 bases. Per the germline V gene, CDR1 is LGHNT and CDR2 is FRNRAP. V shed 0 bases, J shed 5 bases, and the junction held 6 bases outside the gene matches. This CDR3 spans 15 amino acids. This CDR3 reads CASGLVGQGRHEQYF. In nucleotides, the CDR3 is TGTGCTAGTGGTTTGGTAGGACAGGGTCGTCACGAGCAGTACTTC. The entire variable domain, with the rest obtained from reference TRBV12-5 and TRBJ2-7, is as follows: DARVTQTPRHKVTEMGQEVTMRCQPILGHNTVFWYRQTMMQGLELLAYFRNRAPLDDSGMPKDRFSAEMPDATLATLKIQPSEPRDSAVYFCASGLVGQGRHEQYFGPGTRLTVT.

This chain links TRBV29-1 with TRBJ1-2; TRBD1 matches 9 bases. The germline V gene has CDR1 SQVTM and CDR2 ANQGSEA. This CDR3 is 14 amino acids long. The J segment lost 2 bases and the V segment lost 4 bases, leaving 5 bases of the junction unmatched. The CDR3 spells CSVAGTGTNYGYTF. The DNA for the CDR3 is TGCAGCGTTGCGGGGACAGGGACCAACTATGGCTACACCTTC.

This chain uses TRBV27 with TRBJ2-3; D not resolved. The CDR3 runs to 16 residues. Germline V lookup: CDR1 MNHEY, CDR2 SMNVEV (reference sequence). The germline V and J ends were trimmed by 2 bases and 0 bases, with 12 bases remaining between them. CDR3 sequence: CASSLGVGLSTDTQYF. The CDR3 nucleotides are TGTGCCAGCAGTTTAGGGGTGGGATTAAGCACAGATACGCAGTATTTT.

This chain joins TRBV30 and TRBJ1-5; weak D call: TRBD1 (5 bases). This CDR3 has 14 residues. Germline CDR1 and CDR2: GTSNPN and SVGIG (reference sequence). Trimming took off 0 bases at V and 10 bases at J, with 16 bases between the two ends. The CDR3 protein is CAWSVLERGTPQHF. In nucleotides, the CDR3 is TGTGCCTGGAGTGTACTGGAGAGGGGAACTCCCCAGCATTTT.

This chain links TRBV5-1 with TRBJ1-1, with D possibly being TRBD1 (5 bases). Germline V CDR1 and CDR2: SGHRS, YFSETQ. Trimming cost V 0 bases and J 0 bases, with 9 bases left between them. The CDR3 loop spans 15 amino acids. CDR3 DNA: TGCGCCAGCAGCTTGGATAGGGGAATGAACACTGAAGCTTTCTTT. Translating gives CASSLDRGMNTEAFF.